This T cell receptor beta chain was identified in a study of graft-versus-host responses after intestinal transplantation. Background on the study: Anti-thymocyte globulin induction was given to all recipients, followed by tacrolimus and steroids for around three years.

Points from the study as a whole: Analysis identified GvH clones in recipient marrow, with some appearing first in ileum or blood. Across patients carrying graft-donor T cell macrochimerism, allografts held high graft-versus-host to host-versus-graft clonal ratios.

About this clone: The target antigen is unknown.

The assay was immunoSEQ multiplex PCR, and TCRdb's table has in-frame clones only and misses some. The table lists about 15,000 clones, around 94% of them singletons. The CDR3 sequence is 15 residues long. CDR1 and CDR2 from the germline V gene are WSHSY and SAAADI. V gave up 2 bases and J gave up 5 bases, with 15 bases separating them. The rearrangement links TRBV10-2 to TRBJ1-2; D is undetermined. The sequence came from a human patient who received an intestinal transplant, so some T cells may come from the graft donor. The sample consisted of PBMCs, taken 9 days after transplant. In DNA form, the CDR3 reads TGCGCCAGCAGTGAGCCCCAATGGCTGGGGTATGGCTACACCTTC. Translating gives CASSEPQWLGYGYTF.